The clone carrying this TCR beta chain was observed a few times. Through template switching, a universal primer site was introduced, and the cDNA contained unique molecular identifiers. TCRdb reanalysed the 5' RACE reads using MiXCR and keeps one entry per CDR3 protein. The data contain about 280,000 distinct CDR3 sequences, roughly 8.6% of them singletons. This sample is part of a study of identical twins. CDR3 length: 17 amino acids. The data were also submitted as part of a second study, on yellow fever vaccine responses in identical twins.

Sequencing was performed on memory (CD45RO+) T cells sorted from blood. The chain carries TRBV21-1 and TRBJ2-1; the tabulated D call, TRBD1, remains unverified against the DNA. TRBV21-1 is annotated as a pseudogene. This receptor was taken from a woman aged 18-35 years in good health. The DNA for the CDR3 is TGTGCCAGCAGCAACATACCCCGGGACAGGATCCTCAATGAGCAGTTCTTC. Translation gives CASSNIPRDRILNEQFF.